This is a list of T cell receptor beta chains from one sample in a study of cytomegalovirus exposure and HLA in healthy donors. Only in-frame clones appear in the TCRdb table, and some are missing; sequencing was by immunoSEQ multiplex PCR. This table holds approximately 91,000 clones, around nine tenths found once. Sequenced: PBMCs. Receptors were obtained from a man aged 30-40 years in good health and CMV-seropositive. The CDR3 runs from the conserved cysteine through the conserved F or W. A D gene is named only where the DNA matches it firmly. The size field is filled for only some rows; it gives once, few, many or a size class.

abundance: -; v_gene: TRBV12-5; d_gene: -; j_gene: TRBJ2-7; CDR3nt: TGTGCTAGTGGTTTGGTACTTCGGCAGGGCTGCTACGAGCAGTACTTC; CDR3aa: CASGLVLRQGCYEQYF
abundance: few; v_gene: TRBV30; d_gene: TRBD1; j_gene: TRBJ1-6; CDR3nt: TGTGCCTGGAGTGTACTGGGGACAGCGAATTCACCCCTCCACTTT; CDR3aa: CAWSVLGTANSPLHF
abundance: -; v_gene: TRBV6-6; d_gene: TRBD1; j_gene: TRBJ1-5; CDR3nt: TGTGCCAAAGACAGGGTGGGGGACCAGCCCCAGCATTTT; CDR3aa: CAKDRVGDQPQHF
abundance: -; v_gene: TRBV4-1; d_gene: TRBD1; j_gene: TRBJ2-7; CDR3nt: TGCGCCAGCAGCCTTCGAACCGGACAGGGCACATCCTACGAGCAGTACTTC; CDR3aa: CASSLRTGQGTSYEQYF
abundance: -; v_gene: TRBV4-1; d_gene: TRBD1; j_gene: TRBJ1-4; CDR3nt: TGCGCCAGCAGCCAGCCCAGCCAAGGGGGCACCCTGTTTTTT; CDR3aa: CASSQPSQGGTLFF
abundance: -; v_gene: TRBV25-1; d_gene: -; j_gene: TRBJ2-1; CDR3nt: TGTGCCAGCAGTGAGGTCGCCAAGCCACCCCCTTACAATGAGCAGTTCTTC; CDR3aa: CASSEVAKPPPYNEQFF
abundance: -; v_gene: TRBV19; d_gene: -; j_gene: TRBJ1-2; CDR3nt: TGTGCCAGTAGCCCGGGACAAGCGTTCTACTATGGCTACACCTTC; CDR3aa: CASSPGQAFYYGYTF
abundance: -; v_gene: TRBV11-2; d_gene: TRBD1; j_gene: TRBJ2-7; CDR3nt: TGTGCCAGCAGCTTGGGGACAGGGGGCGAGCAGTACTTC; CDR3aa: CASSLGTGGEQYF
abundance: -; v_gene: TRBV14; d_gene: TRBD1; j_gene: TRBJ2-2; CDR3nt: TGTGCCAGCAGCCAAGATCCGAGAACAGGGGCTATCACCGGGGAGCTGTTTTTT; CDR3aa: CASSQDPRTGAITGELFF
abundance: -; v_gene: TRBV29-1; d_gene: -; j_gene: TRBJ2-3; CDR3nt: TGCAGCGTTGTCATTCGCACAGATACGCAGTATTTT; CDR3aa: CSVVIRTDTQYF
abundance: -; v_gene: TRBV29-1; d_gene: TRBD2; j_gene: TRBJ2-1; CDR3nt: TGCAGCGTTGATGGGGCCATAGTTGGTAGCGGGAAGAGGCCGAGCTCCTACAATGAGCAGTTCTTC; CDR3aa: CSVDGAIVGSGKRPSSYNEQFF
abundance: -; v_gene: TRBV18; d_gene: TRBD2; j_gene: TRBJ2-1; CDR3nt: TGTGCCAGCTCAGAGACTAGCGCCAACTACAATGAGCAGTTCTTC; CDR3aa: CASSETSANYNEQFF
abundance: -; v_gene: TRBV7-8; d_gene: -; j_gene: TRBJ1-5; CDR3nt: TGTGCCAGCAGCCCCCGGTGGGCAGTCAATCAGCCCCAGCATTTT; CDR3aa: CASSPRWAVNQPQHF
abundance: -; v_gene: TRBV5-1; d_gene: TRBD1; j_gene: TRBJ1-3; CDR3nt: TGCGCCAGCAGCTTGGGTACAGGGGGAACTGGAAACACCATATATTTT; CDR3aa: CASSLGTGGTGNTIYF
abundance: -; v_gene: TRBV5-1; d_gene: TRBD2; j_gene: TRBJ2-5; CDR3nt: TGCGCCAGCAAAAAAATAGCGGGACAAGAGACCCAGTACTTC; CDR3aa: CASKKIAGQETQYF
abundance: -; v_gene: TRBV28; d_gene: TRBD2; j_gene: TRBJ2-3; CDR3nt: TGTGCCAGCAGCCCCCCTTCAAGCGGGAGCGATACGCAGTATTTT; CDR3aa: CASSPPSSGSDTQYF
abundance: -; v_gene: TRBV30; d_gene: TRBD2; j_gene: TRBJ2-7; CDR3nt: TGTGCCTGGAGTGTTGACTATAGCGGGAGGGCCGCCTACGAGCAGTACTTC; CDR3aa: CAWSVDYSGRAAYEQYF
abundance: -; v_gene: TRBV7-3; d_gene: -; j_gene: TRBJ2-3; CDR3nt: TGTGCCAGCAGCTTATTAGCTCAAGGGGCAGATACGCAGTATTTT; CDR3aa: CASSLLAQGADTQYF
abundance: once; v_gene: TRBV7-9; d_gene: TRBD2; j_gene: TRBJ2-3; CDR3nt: TGTGCCAGCAGCTTTAGCGGGCTCACAGATACGCAGTATTTT; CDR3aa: CASSFSGLTDTQYF
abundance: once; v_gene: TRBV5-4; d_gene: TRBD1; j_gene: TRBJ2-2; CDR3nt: TGTGCCAGCAGCCCTGGACAGGGGGCCTCCGGGGAGCTGTTTTTT; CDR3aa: CASSPGQGASGELFF
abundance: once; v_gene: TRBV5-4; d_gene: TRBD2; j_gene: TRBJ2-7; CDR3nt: TGTGCCAGCAGCTTGGGGCTAGCGGGAGGGGTCTACGAGCAGTACTTC; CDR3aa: CASSLGLAGGVYEQYF
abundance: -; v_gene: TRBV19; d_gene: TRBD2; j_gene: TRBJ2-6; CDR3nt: TGTGCCAGTAACGTTGTAGCGGGAGCAGCTGGGGCCAACGTCCTGACTTTC; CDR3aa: CASNVVAGAAGANVLTF
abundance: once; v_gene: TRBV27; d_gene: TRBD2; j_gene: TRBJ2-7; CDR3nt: TGTGCCAGCAGTCCCCTAGCGGGAGGCACCTACGAGCAGTACTTC; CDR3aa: CASSPLAGGTYEQYF
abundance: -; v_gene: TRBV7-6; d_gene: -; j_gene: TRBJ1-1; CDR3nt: TGTGCCAGCAGCCTCGACGGCCCCCCTCGGGTCACTGAAGCTTTCTTT; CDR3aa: CASSLDGPPRVTEAFF
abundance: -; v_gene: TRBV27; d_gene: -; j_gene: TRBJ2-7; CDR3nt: TGTGCCAGCAGTTTGTTGGGCCCCTACGAGCAGTACTTC; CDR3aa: CASSLLGPYEQYF
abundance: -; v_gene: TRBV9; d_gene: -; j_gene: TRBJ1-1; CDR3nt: TGTGCCAGCAGCGTAGTCCCGAACACGAACACTGAAGCTTTCTTT; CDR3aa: CASSVVPNTNTEAFF
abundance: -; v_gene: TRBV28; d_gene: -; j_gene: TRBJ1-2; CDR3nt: TGTGCCAGCAGAAAACCCCCGGGGTCGAGGTATGGCTACACCTTC; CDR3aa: CASRKPPGSRYGYTF
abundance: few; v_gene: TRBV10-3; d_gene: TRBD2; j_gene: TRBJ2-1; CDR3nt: TGTGCCATCGGATTGACTAGCGGGAGAAATGAGCAGTTCTTC; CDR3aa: CAIGLTSGRNEQFF
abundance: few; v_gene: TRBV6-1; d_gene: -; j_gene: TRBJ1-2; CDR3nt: TGTGCCAGCAGTGAAAGTCAGGTCTATGGCTACACCTTC; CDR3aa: CASSESQVYGYTF
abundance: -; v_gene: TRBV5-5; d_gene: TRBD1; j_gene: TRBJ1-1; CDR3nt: TGTGCCAGCAGTTTCGGGACAGGGCTTGAAGCTTTCTTT; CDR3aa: CASSFGTGLEAFF
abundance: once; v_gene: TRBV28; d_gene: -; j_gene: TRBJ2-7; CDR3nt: TGTGCCAGCAAGGGCGGGATCTCCTACGAGCAGTACTTC; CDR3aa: CASKGGISYEQYF
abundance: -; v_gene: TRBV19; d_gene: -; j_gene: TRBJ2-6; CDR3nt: TGTGCCAGTAGTATTGGGGGGGCCTCTGGGGCCAACGTCCTGACTTTC; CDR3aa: CASSIGGASGANVLTF
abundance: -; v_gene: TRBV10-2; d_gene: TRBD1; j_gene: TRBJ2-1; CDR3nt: TGCGCCAGCAGTGAGACAGGGGGCATCAATGAGCAGTTCTTC; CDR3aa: CASSETGGINEQFF
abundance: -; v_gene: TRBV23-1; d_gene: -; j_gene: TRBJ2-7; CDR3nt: TGCGCCAGCAGCCCACTTGCAACTAGTGGTGTAGTCTACGAGCAGTACTTC; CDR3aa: CASSPLATSGVVYEQYF
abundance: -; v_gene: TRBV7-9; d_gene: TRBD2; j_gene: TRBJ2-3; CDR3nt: TGTGCCAGCAGCAGGGGACTAGCGGGAGTGGGAGATACGCAGTATTTT; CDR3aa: CASSRGLAGVGDTQYF
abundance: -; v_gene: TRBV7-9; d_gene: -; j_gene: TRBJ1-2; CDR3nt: TGTGCCAGCAGCTTAGGCGGGCGGTATGGCTACACCTTC; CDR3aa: CASSLGGRYGYTF
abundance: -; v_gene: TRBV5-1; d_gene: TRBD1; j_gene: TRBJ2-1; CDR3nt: TGCGCCAGCAGCTTGGGTGGGACAGGCAACAATGAGCAGTTCTTC; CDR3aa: CASSLGGTGNNEQFF
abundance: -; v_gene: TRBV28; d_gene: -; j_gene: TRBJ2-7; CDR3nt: TGTGCCAGCAGTTTATCGGTCAATAGACAGTACTTC; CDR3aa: CASSLSVNRQYF
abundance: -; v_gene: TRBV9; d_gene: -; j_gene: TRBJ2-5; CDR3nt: TGTGCCAGCAGCGTAGCGGCAACGACACAAGAGACCCAGTACTTC; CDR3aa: CASSVAATTQETQYF
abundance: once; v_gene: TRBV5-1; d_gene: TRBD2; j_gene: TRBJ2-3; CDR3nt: TGCGCCAGCAGCTTAGGTGCGGGAGGGACAGATACGCAGTATTTT; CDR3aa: CASSLGAGGTDTQYF